These 4 T cell receptor beta chains were all obtained from the same sample, sequenced in a study of glioma-infiltrating T cells. Using RNA template, CDR3s of TCR alpha and beta were amplified with iRepertoire arm-PCR. TCRdb re-called the multiplex PCR reads with MiXCR, one entry per CDR3 protein. Counted here are some 4,900 distinct CDR3 sequences, approximately 34% occurring once; the ten biggest clones make up under 8%. The sample taken for sequencing was glioma tissue, nonneoplastic brain tissue, or PBMCs (not recorded which). Receptors originate from a human donor with low-grade glioma or glioblastoma, undergoing nonglioma brain surgery, or in good health (not recorded which).

Details on this clonotype: A much larger clone is a single base away; this may be a read error. This chain links TRBV5-1 with TRBJ2-7, with a weak D call TRBD1 (6 bases). The CDR3 loop spans 13 amino acids. Looked up from germline, CDR1 is SGHRS and CDR2 is YFSETQ. Trimming left V 4 bases short and J 2 bases short, with 10 bases between. The CDR3 DNA reads TGCGCCAGCAGCGCGAGGGGGACCTACGAGCAGTACTTC. Translating gives CASSARGTYEQYF.

The rearrangement uses TRBV10-2 and TRBJ2-1, with no clear D. CDR3 length: 13 residues. Per germline, CDR1 WSHSY and CDR2 SAAADI. CDR3 DNA: TGCGTTAGCAGTACCCAACTCTCAAATGAGCAGTTCTTC. It is translated as CVSSTQLSNEQFF.

As for this clonotype: This may be a read error, as it is one base from a much larger clone. The rearrangement links TRBV12-3 or TRBV12-4 to TRBJ2-1, with 9 nucleotides matching TRBD2. This CDR3 contains 15 residues. V was pared by 6 bases and J by 10 bases, with 13 bases of the junction left unmatched. CDR3 protein: CASSPTSGWAREQFF. The CDR3, as DNA: TGTGCCAGCAGCCCCACTAGCGGGTGGGCGCGGGAGCAGTTCTTC.

This clonotype was detected ten times or more. The chain employs TRBV5-4 and TRBJ1-1; possible D gene TRBD1, 6 bases. V was pared by 4 bases and J by 1 base, with 11 bases between. Germline-derived CDR1 and CDR2 are SGHNT and YYREEE (reference sequence). This CDR3 region has 14 residues. CDR3 coding DNA: TGTGCCAGCAGCCTTCCGGGACAGAACACTGAAGCTTTCTTT. Translating it yields CASSLPGQNTEAFF.